This TCR beta chain was sequenced during a study of beta chain features in type 1 diabetes. On this clone itself: Its antigen is unidentified.

Since all of the isolated RNA was reverse transcribed, expressed TCRB transcripts were what got sequenced. The average output of naive, central memory and regulatory T cell samples was millions of reads. The method was immunoSEQ multiplex PCR; TCRdb's version includes in-frame clones alone and lacks a portion of them. The sample includes 250,000 to 300,000 clones, 13% to 15% of them seen just once. The study, taken as a whole, reports: Shortening that was moderate but significant affected the TCRB CDR3s of Type 1 diabetes patients in all four CD4+ subsets. In cDNA sequencing, cells with high TCR expression could be over-represented. Here, the possible influence of HLA type (on TCRB rearrangement) remained unresolved.

V was trimmed by 3 bases and J by 4 bases, leaving 13 bases between them. This CDR3 has 15 residues. Germline V gene data show CDR1 as MDHEN and CDR2 as SYDVKM. What was sequenced was naive CD4+ T cells from blood. This chain links TRBV28 with TRBJ2-1; D possibly corresponds to TRBD1 (6 bases). This TCR was recovered from a man aged 25 to 40 with type 1 diabetes. The CDR3 is CASSFRLRGYNEQFF. The CDR3 DNA reads TGTGCCAGCAGTTTTCGACTCAGGGGTTACAATGAGCAGTTCTTC. The whole variable domain, remainder taken from reference TRBV28 and TRBJ2-1, is DVKVTQSSRYLVKRTGEKVFLECVQDMDHENMFWYRQDPGLGLRLIYFSYDVKMKEKGDIPEGYSVSREKKERFSLILESASTNQTSMYLCASSFRLRGYNEQFFGPGTRLTVL.